The clone carrying this TCR beta chain appeared a few times. Its antigen is unidentified. The data belong to a study of CD8 T cells in ankylosing spondylitis. Study-wide results and caveats: Relatively rare in peripheral blood, disease-linked clones were also CD8+. Disease-linked clones reportedly concentrated significantly in matched ankylosing spondylitis synovial fluid. One TCR beta motif, made up of roughly eight highly homologous variants, appeared characteristic of ankylosing spondylitis blood.

The CDR3 is 11 residues long. Trimming cost V 10 bases and J 6 bases, with 9 bases left between them. CDR1 is SNHLY and CDR2 is FYNNEI in the germline V gene. Molecular-barcoded quantitative 5'-RACE produced these TCR beta libraries. TCRdb used MiXCR to reprocess the 5' RACE reads, holding one entry per CDR3 protein. The sample includes fewer than 25,000 distinct CDR3 sequences, approximately 12% seen only once; the top ten take about 35%. Sample: blood. This receptor was taken from a male donor with ankylosing spondylitis or in good health (not recorded which). The chain couples TRBV2 to TRBJ2-2; either TRBD1 or TRBD2 may fit D (6 bases each). Written as DNA, the CDR3 is TGTGCCAAACGGGGGCCCGGGGAGCTGTTTTTT. It yields the protein CAKRGPGELFF. Together with reference TRBV2 and TRBJ2-2, the CDR3 gives the full variable domain: EPEVTQTPSHQVTQMGQEVILRCVPISNHLYFYWYRQILGQKVEFLVSFYNNEISEKSEIFDDQFSVERPDGSNFTLKIRSTKLEDSAMYFCAKRGPGELFFGEGSRLTVL.